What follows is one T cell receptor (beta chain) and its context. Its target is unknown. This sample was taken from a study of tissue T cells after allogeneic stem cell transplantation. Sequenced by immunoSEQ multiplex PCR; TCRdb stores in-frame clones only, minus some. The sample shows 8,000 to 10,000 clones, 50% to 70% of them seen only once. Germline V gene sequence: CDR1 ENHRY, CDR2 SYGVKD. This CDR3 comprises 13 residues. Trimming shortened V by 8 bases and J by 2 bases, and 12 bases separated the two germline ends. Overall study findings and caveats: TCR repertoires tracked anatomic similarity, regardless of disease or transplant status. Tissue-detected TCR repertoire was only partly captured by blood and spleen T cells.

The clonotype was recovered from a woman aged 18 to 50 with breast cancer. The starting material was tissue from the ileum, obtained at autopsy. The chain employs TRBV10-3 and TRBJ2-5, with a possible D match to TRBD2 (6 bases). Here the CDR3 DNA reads TGTGCCATCGGTAGCGGAACACAAGAGACCCAGTACTTC. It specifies CAIGSGTQETQYF.